This T cell receptor (beta chain) was profiled in a study of CD8+CD57+ T cells in acquired aplastic anemia. At least ten counts were recorded for this clonotype. With 0 bases removed from V and 7 bases from J, the gap between germline ends came to 13 bases. The germline V gene has CDR1 SGDLS and CDR2 YYNGEE. The CDR3 spans 15 residues. Genomic DNA was employed as the template in profiling TCR beta VDJ and CDR3. MiXCR, applied by TCRdb to the reads, yields one record per CDR3 protein. Of over 200,000 distinct CDR3 sequences in the sample, about 59% are singletons; the top ten hold less than 30%. Sequenced input: sorted CD4+, CD8+, or CD8+CD57+ T cells (not recorded which) from PBMCs. The source of this sequence is a human donor in good health. V and J are TRBV9 and TRBJ1-4, with D hard to call. CDR3 loop: CASSVAGLTGEKLFF. Here the CDR3 DNA reads TGTGCCAGCAGCGTAGCCGGCCTCACGGGTGAAAAACTGTTTTTT.